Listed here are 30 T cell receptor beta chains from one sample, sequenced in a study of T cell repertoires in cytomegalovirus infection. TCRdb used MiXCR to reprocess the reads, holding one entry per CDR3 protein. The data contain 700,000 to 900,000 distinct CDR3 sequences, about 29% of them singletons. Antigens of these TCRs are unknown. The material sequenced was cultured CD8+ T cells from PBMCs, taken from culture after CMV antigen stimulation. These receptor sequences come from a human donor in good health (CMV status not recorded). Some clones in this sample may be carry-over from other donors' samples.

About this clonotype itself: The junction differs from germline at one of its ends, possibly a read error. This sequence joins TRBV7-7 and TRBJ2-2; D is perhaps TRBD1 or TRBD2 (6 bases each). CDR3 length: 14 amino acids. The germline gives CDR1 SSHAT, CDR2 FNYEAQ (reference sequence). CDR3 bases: TGTGCTAGCAGCTTCTCGGGGGCCACCGGGGAGCTGTTTTTT. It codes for CASSFSGATGELFF. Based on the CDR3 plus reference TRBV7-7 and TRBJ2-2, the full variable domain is GAGVSQSPRYKVTKRGQDVTLRCDPISSHATLYWYQQALGQGPEFLTYFNYEAQPDKSGLPSDRFSAERPEGSISTLTIQRTEQRDSAMYRCASSFSGATGELFFGEGSRLTVL.

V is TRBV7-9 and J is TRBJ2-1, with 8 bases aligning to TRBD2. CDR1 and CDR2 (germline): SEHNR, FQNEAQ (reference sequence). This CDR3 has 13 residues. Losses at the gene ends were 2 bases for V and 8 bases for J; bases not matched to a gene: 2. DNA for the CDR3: TGTGCCAGCAGCTTACTAGCGGGCCATGAGCAGTTCTTC. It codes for CASSLLAGHEQFF.

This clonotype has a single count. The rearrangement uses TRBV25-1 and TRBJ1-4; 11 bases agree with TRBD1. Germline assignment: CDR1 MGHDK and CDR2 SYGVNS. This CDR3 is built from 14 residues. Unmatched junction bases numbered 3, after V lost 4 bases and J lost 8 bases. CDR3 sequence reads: CASSARDRGEKLFF. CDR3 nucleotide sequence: TGTGCCAGCAGTGCTCGGGACAGGGGGGAAAAACTGTTTTTT.

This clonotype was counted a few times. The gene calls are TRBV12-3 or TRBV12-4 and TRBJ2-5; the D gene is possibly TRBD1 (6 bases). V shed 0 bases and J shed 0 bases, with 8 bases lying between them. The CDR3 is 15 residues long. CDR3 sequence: CASSLASGDQETQYF. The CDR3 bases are TGTGCCAGCAGTTTAGCGTCAGGGGACCAAGAGACCCAGTACTTC.

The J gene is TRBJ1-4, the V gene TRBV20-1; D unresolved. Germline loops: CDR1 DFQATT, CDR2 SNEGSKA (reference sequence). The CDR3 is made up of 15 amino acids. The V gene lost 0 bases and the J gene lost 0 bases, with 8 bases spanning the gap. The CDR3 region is CSARDFGATNEKLFF. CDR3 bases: TGCAGTGCTAGAGATTTTGGAGCAACTAATGAAAAACTGTTTTTT.

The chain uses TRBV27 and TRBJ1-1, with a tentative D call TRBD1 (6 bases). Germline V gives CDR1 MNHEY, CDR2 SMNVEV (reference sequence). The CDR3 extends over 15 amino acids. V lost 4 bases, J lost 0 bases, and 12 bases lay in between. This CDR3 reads CASSYLGDMNTEAFF. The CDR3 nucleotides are TGTGCCAGCAGTTATCTTGGGGACATGAACACTGAAGCTTTCTTT.

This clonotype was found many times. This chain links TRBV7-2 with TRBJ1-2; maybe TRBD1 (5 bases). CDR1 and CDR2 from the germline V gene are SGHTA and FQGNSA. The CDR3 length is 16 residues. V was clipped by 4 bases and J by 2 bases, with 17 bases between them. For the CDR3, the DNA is TGTGCCAGCAGCTACACGGGTTTGGGGCCGAACTATGGCTACACCTTC. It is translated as CASSYTGLGPNYGYTF.

CDR3 residues: CASSKFPGYTF. The CDR3 DNA sequence: TGTGCCAGCAGTAAGTTTCCGGGCTACACCTTC. The gene calls are TRBV7-9 and TRBJ1-2; no clear D. V lost 6 bases to trimming and J lost 8 bases, with 10 bases between them. The CDR3 length is 11 residues. Germline V gene data show CDR1 as SEHNR and CDR2 as FQNEAQ (reference sequence).

The CDR3 spells CASSYSQRANEQFF. The DNA of the CDR3 is TGTGCCAGCAGTTATTCGCAGAGGGCAAATGAGCAGTTCTTC. The V gene is TRBV6-2 or TRBV6-3, the J gene TRBJ2-1, with D perhaps matching TRBD2 (5 bases). The CDR3 loop spans 14 amino acids. Germline lookup yields CDR1 MNHEY and CDR2 SVGEGT. V was cut by 3 bases and J by 7 bases, with 13 bases left in between.

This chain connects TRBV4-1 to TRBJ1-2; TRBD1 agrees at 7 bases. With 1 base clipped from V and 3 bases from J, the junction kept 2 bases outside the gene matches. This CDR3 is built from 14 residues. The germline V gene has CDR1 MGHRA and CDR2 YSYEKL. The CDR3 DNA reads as TGCGCCAGCAGCCAAGTGGGGACAGACTATGGCTACACCTTC. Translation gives CASSQVGTDYGYTF.

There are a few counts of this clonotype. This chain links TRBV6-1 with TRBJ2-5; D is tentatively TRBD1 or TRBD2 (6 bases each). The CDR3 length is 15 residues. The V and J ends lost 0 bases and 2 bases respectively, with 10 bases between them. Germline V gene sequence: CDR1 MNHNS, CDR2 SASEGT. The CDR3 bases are TGTGCCAGCAGTGAAGCGGGGGGACAACAAGAGACCCAGTACTTC. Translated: CASSEAGGQQETQYF.

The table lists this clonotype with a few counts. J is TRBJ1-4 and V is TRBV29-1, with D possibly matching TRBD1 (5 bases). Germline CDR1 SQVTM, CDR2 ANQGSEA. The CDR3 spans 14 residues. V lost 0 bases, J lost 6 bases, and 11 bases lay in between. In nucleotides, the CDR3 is TGCAGCGTTGAAGATCAGGGTTCTGATGAAAAACTGTTTTTT. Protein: CSVEDQGSDEKLFF.

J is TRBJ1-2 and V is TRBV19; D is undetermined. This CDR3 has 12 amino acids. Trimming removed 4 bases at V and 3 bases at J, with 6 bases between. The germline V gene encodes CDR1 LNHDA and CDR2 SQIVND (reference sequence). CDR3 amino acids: CASSREYYGYTF. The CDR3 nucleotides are TGTGCCAGTAGTAGGGAGTACTATGGCTACACCTTC. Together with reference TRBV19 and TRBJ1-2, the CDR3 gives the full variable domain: DGGITQSPKYLFRKEGQNVTLSCEQNLNHDAMYWYRQDPGQGLRLIYYSQIVNDFQKGDIAEGYSVSREKKESFPLTVTSAQKNPTAFYLCASSREYYGYTFGSGTRLTVV.

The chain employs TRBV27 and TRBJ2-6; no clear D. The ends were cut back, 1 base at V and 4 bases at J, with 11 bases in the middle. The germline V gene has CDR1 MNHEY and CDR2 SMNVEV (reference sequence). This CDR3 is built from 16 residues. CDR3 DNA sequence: TGTGCCAGCAGTTTATACCTTTATAGCGGGGCCAACGTCCTGACTTTC. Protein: CASSLYLYSGANVLTF.

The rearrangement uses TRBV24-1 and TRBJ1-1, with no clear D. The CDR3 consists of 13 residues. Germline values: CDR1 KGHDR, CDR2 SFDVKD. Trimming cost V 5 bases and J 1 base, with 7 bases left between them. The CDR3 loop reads CATSVGENTEAFF. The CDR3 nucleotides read TGTGCCACCAGTGTGGGAGAGAACACTGAAGCTTTCTTT.

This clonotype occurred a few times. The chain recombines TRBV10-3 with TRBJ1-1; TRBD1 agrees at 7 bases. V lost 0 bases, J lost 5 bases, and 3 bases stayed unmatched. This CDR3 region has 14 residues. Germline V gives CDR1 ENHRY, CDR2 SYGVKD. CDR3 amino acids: CAISESQGGTEAFF. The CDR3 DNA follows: TGTGCCATCAGTGAGTCCCAGGGGGGGACTGAAGCTTTCTTT.

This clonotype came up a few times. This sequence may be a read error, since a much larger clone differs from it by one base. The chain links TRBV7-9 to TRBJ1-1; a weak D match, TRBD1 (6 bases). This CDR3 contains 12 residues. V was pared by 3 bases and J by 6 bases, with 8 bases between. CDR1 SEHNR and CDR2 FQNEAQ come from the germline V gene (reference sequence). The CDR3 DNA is TGTGCCAGCAGCTTTGCAGGGGCTGAAGCTTTCTTT. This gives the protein CASSFAGAEAFF.

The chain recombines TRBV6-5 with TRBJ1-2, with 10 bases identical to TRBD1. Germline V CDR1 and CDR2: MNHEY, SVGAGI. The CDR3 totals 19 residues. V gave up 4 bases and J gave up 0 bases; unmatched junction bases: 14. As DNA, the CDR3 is TGTGCCAGCAGTTCCGGAGGGACAGGGGCAGAATCTCCTAACTATGGCTACACCTTC. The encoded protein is CASSSGGTGAESPNYGYTF.

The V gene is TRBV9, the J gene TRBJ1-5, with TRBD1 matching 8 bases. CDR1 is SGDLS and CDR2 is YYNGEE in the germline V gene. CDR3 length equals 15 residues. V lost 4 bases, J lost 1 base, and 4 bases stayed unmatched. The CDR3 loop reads CASSSGGSSNQPQHF. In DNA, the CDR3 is TGTGCCAGCAGCTCAGGGGGCTCGAGCAATCAGCCCCAGCATTTT. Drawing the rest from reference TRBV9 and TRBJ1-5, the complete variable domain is DSGVTQTPKHLITATGQRVTLRCSPRSGDLSVYWYQQSLDQGLQFLIQYYNGEERAKGNILERFSAQQFPDLHSELNLSSLELGDSALYFCASSSGGSSNQPQHFGDGTRLSIL.

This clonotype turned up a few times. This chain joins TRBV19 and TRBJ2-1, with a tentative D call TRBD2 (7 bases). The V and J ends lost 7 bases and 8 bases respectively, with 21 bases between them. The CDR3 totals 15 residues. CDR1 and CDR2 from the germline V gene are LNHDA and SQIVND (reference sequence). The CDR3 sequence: CASTPNWGGRDEQFF. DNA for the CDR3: TGTGCCAGTACCCCAAACTGGGGGGGCCGCGATGAGCAGTTCTTC.

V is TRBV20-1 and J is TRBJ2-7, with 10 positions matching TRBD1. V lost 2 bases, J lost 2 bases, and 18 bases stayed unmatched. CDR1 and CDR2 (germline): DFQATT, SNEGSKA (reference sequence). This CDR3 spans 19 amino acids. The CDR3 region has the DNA TGCAGTGCTAGATCCTCTCACCCCCAGACAGGGGGCAAACCCTACGAGCAGTACTTC. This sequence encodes CSARSSHPQTGGKPYEQYF.

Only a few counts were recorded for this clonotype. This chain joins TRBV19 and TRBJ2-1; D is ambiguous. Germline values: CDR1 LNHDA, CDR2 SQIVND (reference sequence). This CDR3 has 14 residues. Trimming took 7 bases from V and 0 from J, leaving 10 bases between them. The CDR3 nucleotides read TGTGCCAGTAAGATAAGTTCCTCCTACAATGAGCAGTTCTTC. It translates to CASKISSSYNEQFF.

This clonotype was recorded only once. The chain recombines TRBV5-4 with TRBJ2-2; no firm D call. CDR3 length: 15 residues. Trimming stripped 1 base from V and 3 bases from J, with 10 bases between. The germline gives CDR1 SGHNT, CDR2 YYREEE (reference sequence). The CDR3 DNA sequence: TGTGCCAGCAGCTTGATATCAGGATACACCGGGGAGCTGTTTTTT. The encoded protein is CASSLISGYTGELFF.

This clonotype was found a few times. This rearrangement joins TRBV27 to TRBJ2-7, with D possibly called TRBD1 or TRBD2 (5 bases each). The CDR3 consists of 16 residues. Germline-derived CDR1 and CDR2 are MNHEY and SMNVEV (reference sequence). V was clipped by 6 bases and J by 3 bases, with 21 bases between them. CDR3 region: CASSQIPGRAGYEQYF. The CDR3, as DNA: TGTGCCAGCAGCCAAATTCCGGGCAGGGCGGGCTACGAGCAGTACTTC.

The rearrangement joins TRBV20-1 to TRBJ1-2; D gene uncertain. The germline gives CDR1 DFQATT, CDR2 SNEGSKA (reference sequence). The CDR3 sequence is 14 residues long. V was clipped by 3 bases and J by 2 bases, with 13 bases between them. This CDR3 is CSARTSDGNYGYTF. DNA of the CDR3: TGCAGTGCTAGGACCTCGGACGGAAACTATGGCTACACCTTC.

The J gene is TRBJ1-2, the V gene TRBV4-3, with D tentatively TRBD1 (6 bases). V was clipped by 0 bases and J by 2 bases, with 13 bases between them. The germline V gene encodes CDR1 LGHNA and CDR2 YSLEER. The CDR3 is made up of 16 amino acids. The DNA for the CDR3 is TGCGCCAGCAGCCAAGACCGACAGGTCGGGAACTATGGCTACACCTTC. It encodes CASSQDRQVGNYGYTF.

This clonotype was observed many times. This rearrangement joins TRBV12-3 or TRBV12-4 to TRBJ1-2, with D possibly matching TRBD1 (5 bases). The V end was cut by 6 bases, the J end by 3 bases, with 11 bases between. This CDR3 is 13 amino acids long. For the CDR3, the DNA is TGTGCCAGCAGGACAGAGGATCACTATGGCTACACCTTC. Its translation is CASRTEDHYGYTF.

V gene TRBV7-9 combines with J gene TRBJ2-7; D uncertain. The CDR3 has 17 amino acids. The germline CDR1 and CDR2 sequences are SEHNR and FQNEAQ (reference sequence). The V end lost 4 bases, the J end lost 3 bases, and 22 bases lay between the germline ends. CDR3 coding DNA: TGTGCCAGCAGCTCGTTGGACCCCGTTCGAACATTCTACGAGCAGTACTTC. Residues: CASSSLDPVRTFYEQYF. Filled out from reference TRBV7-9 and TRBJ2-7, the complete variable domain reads DTGVSQNPRHKITKRGQNVTFRCDPISEHNRLYWYRQTLGQGPEFLTYFQNEAQLEKSRLLSDRFSAERPKGSFSTLEIQRTEQGDSAMYLCASSSLDPVRTFYEQYFGPGTRLTVT.

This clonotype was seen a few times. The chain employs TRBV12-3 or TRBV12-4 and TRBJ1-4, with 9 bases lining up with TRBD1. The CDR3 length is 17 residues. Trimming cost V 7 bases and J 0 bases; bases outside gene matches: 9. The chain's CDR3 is CASIPGTGPATNEKLFF. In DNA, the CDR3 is TGTGCCAGCATCCCCGGGACAGGGCCTGCAACTAATGAAAAACTGTTTTTT.

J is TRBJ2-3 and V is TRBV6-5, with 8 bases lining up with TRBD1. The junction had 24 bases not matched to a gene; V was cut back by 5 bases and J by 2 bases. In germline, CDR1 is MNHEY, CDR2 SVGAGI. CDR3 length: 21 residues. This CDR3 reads CASSDTWGRTGTAAVTDTQYF. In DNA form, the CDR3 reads TGTGCCAGCAGTGATACATGGGGGAGGACAGGGACAGCGGCTGTCACAGATACGCAGTATTTT.